This T cell receptor beta chain was observed in a study of OX40 agonist ivuxolimab in advanced cancers. For the study in its entirety: Ivuxolimab was an agonistic, fully human IgG2 monoclonal antibody directed against OX40 (CD134), a costimulatory receptor. Intravenous ivuxolimab was administered to patients every 2 weeks at six dose levels: 0.01, 0.1, 0.3, 1.5, 3 and 10 mg/kg. Among the 50 to 55 dose-escalation patients, 19 had hepatocellular carcinoma, 15 or so melanoma, 9 renal cell carcinoma and 9 head and neck cancer. In the dose-escalation cohort, approximately 82% of patients were male, and the mean age was approximately 60 years, with a range of roughly 20 to 80. Prior anti-PD-1, anti-PD-L1 or anti-CTLA-4 therapy was permitted, and checkpoint inhibitors had been received by roughly 40% of dose-escalation patients. Partial responses were achieved by three dose-escalation patients, of whom one had hepatocellular carcinoma and two had cutaneous melanoma. Peripheral TCRbeta sequencing was intended to test whether TCR sequence diversity was altered and clonal T-cell expansion was caused by ivuxolimab. The paper describes the monotherapy dose-escalation part (N of about 52 patients) of the phase I trial of ivuxolimab. Results and caveats for the whole study, not just this receptor: At doses of 0.1 to 3.0 mg/kg, clonal expansion of both CD4+ and CD8+ T cells in blood was seen between baseline and week 6. The antigen specificity of the peripheral T cells that underwent clonal expansion was not determined. Low levels of normalized T-cell clonal expansion were also seen in some nonresponding patients. Partial responders in the 0.1-3.0 mg/kg groups had among the lowest normalized peripheral clonal expansion, especially among CD8+ T cells. After ivuxolimab, CD8+ T cells had more expanded clones than CD4+ T cells on average.

To sequence the TCRbeta CDR3 region, genomic DNA was isolated from the sorted cells. The immunoSEQ Assay was used for sequencing of TCRbeta CDR3 regions. In TCRdb, the immuneACCESS table is reduced to in-frame sequences with V and J assigned. These tables do not hold every clone; where another copy was compared, an unresolved V gene accounts for under half, and the others remain unexplained. This sample has about 59,000 clones in its table, and about four fifths of those were observed once. Clones ranked in the top ten supply around 0.52% of the sample. Only one count was recorded for this clone. What antigen it recognizes has not been identified. No quality values exist for individual bases; no much larger clone is one base distant. The trial excluded patients who had a history of autoimmune disease or were on systemic immunosuppression. In every dose cohort, peripheral blood was drawn for TCR sequencing at baseline, cycle 4 day 1, and cycle 7 day 1. Samples came from an open-label, multicenter, first-in-human phase I dose-escalation trial of ivuxolimab. The trial enrolled adults with locally advanced or metastatic head and neck squamous cell, hepatocellular, melanoma or renal cell carcinoma. Before TCR sequencing, CD4+ T cells and CD8+ T cells from peripheral blood were sorted into separate populations.

The V and J ends are trimmed by 2 bases and 9 bases, leaving 7 bases between them. Per the germline V gene, MNHEY is the CDR1 and SVGAGI is the CDR2. The CDR3 covers 11 residues, taking in both the cysteine and the phenylalanine. Just CDR3 DNA is preserved here, 33 bases in frame from base 1. The receptor comes from an adult with an advanced solid tumor such as melanoma, head and neck, liver or kidney cancer. The chain employs TRBV6-5 and TRBJ1-2; matching of 5 bases hints at TRBD1 as the D gene. Sequencing used CD4+ or CD8+ T cells sorted from blood, obtained in a trial of the OX40 agonist ivuxolimab. The DNA sequence is given as TGTGCCAGCAGTTACGAGGGGAGCTACACCTTC. Its translation is CASSYEGSYTF.